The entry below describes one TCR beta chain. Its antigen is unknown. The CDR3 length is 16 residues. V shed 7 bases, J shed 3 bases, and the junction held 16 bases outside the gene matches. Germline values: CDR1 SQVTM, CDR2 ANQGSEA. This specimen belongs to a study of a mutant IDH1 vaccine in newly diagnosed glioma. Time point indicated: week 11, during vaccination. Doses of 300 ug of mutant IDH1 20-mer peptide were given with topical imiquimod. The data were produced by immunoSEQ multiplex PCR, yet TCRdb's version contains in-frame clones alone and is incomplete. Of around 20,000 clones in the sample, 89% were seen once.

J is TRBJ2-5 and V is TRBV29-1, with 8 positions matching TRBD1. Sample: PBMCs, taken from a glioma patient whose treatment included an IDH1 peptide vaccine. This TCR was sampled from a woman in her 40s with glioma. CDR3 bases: TGCAGCGCCTTTCTCTTCGGACAGGGCAGGAAAGAGACCCAGTACTTC. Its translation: CSAFLFGQGRKETQYF.